The clone carrying this T cell receptor (beta chain) was seen a few times. Looked up from germline, CDR1 is MNHEY and CDR2 is SVGAGI. V was pared by 6 bases and J by 7 bases, with 4 bases of the junction left unmatched. The CDR3 totals 14 residues. The sample comes from a study of blood T cell repertoires in COVID-19. The overall study: PBMCs, B-cell-depleted T cells, or T cells were the source of the cDNA or gDNA that made up the material.

Study processing details: Estimated nucleated cell counts came from reference gene primer amplification. The method was immunoSEQ multiplex PCR; TCRdb's version includes in-frame clones alone and lacks a portion of them. V and J calls and clone size follow that table, whereas D and trimming were derived from the DNA. Among about 490,000 clones listed, approximately 85% were seen once. What was sequenced was peripheral blood. The clonotype originates from a human donor in a cohort sampled during active COVID-19. The V call is TRBV6-5, the J call TRBJ1-6; 9 bases fit TRBD1. In DNA, the CDR3 is TGTGCCAGCAGGGGACAGGGAGGAAATTCACCCCTCCACTTT. It translates to CASRGQGGNSPLHF.